The text below deals with one T cell receptor (beta chain). Its antigen is unidentified. These data come from a study of CD8+ T cells in alopecia areata. Study at large: Treated patients were given 5 to 10 mg oral tofacitinib twice daily. Severity among treated patients was scored by the percentage of scalp area affected.

Extracted RNA was reverse transcribed into cDNA, the sequencing template. Using immunoSEQ multiplex PCR, the repertoire was profiled, and TCRdb retains in-frame clones only, with some absent. The sample lists 150,000 to 200,000 clones; roughly 60% were seen once. The treatment here: oral pan-JAK inhibitor, 5-10 mg twice daily. Sampling of alopecia areata patients yielded lesional scalp punch biopsies as well as peripheral blood. The CDR3 is made up of 11 amino acids. The V gene's germline CDR1 is GTSNPN and CDR2 SVGIG (reference sequence). V was cut by 3 bases and J by 4 bases, with 6 bases left in between. Study observations and caveats: Tofacitinib significantly decreased scalp clonality and expanded CD8+ clones among top 100.

The sample here was CD4+ T cells sorted from blood, taken at week 24, from a patient treated with tofacitinib. V and J are TRBV30 and TRBJ1-2, with D unresolved. This clonotype originated in a human donor with alopecia areata. The CDR3 DNA reads TGTGCCTGGAGCCGTTCCTATGGCTACACCTTC. It encodes CAWSRSYGYTF.